A selection of T cell receptor beta chains follows, all from one sample in a study of T cell responses to AZD1222 COVID-19 vaccine. The data were produced by immunoSEQ multiplex PCR, yet TCRdb's version contains in-frame clones alone and is incomplete. The sample records 100,000 to 150,000 clones, roughly nine tenths being singletons. Source: peripheral blood, taken on day 0 of AZD1222 vaccination. Source of these receptors: an adult in good health. The CDR3 runs from the conserved cysteine through the conserved F or W. D genes are given only for firm matches. The size entry is marked missing in some rows and otherwise reads once, few, many or a size class.

cdr3_aa | cdr3_nt | j_call | v_call | clone_size | d_call
CASSVPGLYEQYF | TGTGCCAGCAGTGTACCGGGGCTATACGAGCAGTACTTC | TRBJ2-7 | TRBV2 | . | .
CAISREAYEQYF | TGTGCCATCAGTAGGGAGGCCTACGAGCAGTACTTC | TRBJ2-7 | TRBV10-3 | . | .
CASSLTYTGEQYF | TGTGCCAGCAGTTTAACCTACACGGGGGAGCAGTACTTC | TRBJ2-7 | TRBV27 | . | .
CASSDSETDTQYF | TGTGCCAGCAGTGACTCGGAGACAGATACGCAGTATTTT | TRBJ2-3 | TRBV6-4 | . | .
CATSKRGQDTEAFF | TGTGCCACCAGCAAGAGGGGACAGGACACTGAAGCTTTCTTT | TRBJ1-1 | TRBV15 | once | TRBD1
CASSRLDRYEQYF | TGTGCCAGCAGCCGACTAGACAGATACGAGCAGTACTTC | TRBJ2-7 | TRBV7-9 | few | .
CASSESRGLADQPQHF | TGTGCCAGCAGTGAATCCCGGGGTCTAGCCGATCAGCCCCAGCATTTT | TRBJ1-5 | TRBV25-1 | . | .
CASSYQGPDTEAFF | TGTGCCAGCAGTTACCAGGGCCCCGACACTGAAGCTTTCTTT | TRBJ1-1 | TRBV6-5 | . | .
CASSVGTSGSYEQYF | TGTGCCAGCAGCGTAGGGACTAGCGGTTCCTACGAGCAGTACTTC | TRBJ2-7 | TRBV9 | . | TRBD2
CASSPRPGITGELFF | TGTGCCAGCTCACCAAGACCAGGGATTACCGGGGAGCTGTTTTTT | TRBJ2-2 | TRBV18 | . | .
CASSVEDPTSGAYEQYF | TGTGCCAGCAGCGTAGAGGATCCCACTAGCGGAGCCTACGAGCAGTACTTC | TRBJ2-7 | TRBV9 | . | TRBD2
CASSQEWSPGKNTEAFF | TGCGCCAGCAGCCAAGAGTGGTCCCCAGGGAAGAACACTGAAGCTTTCTTT | TRBJ1-1 | TRBV4-3 | . | .
CASSPPIIDVQETQYF | TGTGCCAGCTCACCACCGATTATAGATGTCCAAGAGACCCAGTACTTC | TRBJ2-5 | TRBV18 | . | .
CASSVRLAVNEQFF | TGTGCCAGCAGTGTTAGACTAGCGGTCAATGAGCAGTTCTTC | TRBJ2-1 | TRBV2 | . | TRBD2
CAIRGGGGVNQPQHF | TGTGCCATCAGGGGGGGCGGCGGGGTCAACCAGCCCCAGCATTTT | TRBJ1-5 | TRBV10-3 | . | .
CASSFVSNQPQHF | TGTGCCAGCAGTTTCGTTAGCAATCAGCCCCAGCATTTT | TRBJ1-5 | TRBV12-3/TRBV12-4 | . | .
CASSIRHESSYNEQFF | TGTGCCAGTAGTATCCGACACGAAAGCTCCTACAATGAGCAGTTCTTC | TRBJ2-1 | TRBV19 | . | .
CATSDRAGVGNEQFF | TGTGCCACCAGTGATCGAGCGGGAGTGGGGAATGAGCAGTTCTTC | TRBJ2-1 | TRBV24-1 | . | TRBD2
CASSFSEGKTQYF | TGTGCCAGCAGCTTCTCCGAAGGAAAGACCCAGTACTTC | TRBJ2-5 | TRBV11-3 | . | .
CATSDLKDYNEQFF | TGTGCCACCAGTGATTTAAAAGACTACAATGAGCAGTTCTTC | TRBJ2-1 | TRBV24-1 | . | .
CASSADSGTYEQYF | TGTGCCAGCAGCGCCGATAGCGGAACCTACGAGCAGTACTTC | TRBJ2-7 | TRBV7-3 | . | .
CASSRASGSYEQYF | TGTGCCAGCAGCCGGGCTAGCGGGAGCTACGAGCAGTACTTC | TRBJ2-7 | TRBV14 | . | TRBD2
CATTSAGEQFF | TGTGCCACCACCTCTGCGGGTGAGCAGTTCTTC | TRBJ2-1 | TRBV24-1 | . | .
CASREGPEAFF | TGTGCCAGTAGGGAGGGACCTGAAGCTTTCTTT | TRBJ1-1 | TRBV19 | . | .
CASSPSKDEQFF | TGCGCCAGCAGCCCCTCAAAAGATGAGCAGTTCTTC | TRBJ2-1 | TRBV5-1 | . | .
CASSYRAGEQFF | TGTGCCAGCAGCTACCGCGCGGGTGAGCAGTTCTTC | TRBJ2-1 | TRBV6-6 | . | .
CASSLAQTTLVEQYF | TGTGCCAGCAGCTTGGCTCAGACAACTTTAGTCGAGCAGTACTTC | TRBJ2-7 | TRBV5-5 | . | .
CATSDLGRGNSPLHF | TGTGCCACCAGTGATTTGGGCAGGGGAAATTCACCCCTCCACTTT | TRBJ1-6 | TRBV24-1 | few | .